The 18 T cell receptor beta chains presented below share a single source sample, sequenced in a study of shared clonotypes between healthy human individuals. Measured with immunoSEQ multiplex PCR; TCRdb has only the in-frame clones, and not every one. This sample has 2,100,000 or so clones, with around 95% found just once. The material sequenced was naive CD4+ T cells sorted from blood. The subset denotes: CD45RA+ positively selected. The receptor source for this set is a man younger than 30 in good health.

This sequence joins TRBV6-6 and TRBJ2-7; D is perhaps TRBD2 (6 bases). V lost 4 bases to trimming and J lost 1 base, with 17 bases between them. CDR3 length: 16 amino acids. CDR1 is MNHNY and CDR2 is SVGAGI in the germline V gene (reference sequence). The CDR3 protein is CASSFPPRLGSYEQYF. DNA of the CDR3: TGTGCCAGCAGTTTTCCTCCTAGACTAGGGTCCTACGAGCAGTACTTC.

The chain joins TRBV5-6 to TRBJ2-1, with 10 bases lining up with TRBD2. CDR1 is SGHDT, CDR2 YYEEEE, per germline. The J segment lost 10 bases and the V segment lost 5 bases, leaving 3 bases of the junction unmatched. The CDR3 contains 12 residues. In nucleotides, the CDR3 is TGTGCCAGCAGTCCGGGACTAGCGGAGCAGTTCTTC. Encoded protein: CASSPGLAEQFF.

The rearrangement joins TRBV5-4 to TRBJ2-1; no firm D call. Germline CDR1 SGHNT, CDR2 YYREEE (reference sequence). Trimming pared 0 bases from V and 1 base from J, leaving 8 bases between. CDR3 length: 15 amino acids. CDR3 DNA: TGTGCCAGCAGCTTGGAACACCTGTCCTACAATGAGCAGTTCTTC. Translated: CASSLEHLSYNEQFF.

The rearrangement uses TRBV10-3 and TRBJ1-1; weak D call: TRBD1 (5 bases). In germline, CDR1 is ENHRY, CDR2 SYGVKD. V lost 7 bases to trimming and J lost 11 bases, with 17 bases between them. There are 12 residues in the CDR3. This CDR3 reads CAITGDSPSAFF. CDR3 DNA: TGTGCCATCACGGGGGACTCCCCAAGCGCTTTCTTT.

The CDR3 reads CASSPGSGSYGYTF. CDR3 nucleotide sequence: TGTGCCAGCAGTCCCGGTTCGGGGAGCTATGGCTACACCTTC. The chain joins TRBV6-5 to TRBJ1-2; no clear D gene. Germline CDR1 reads MNHEY; CDR2 reads SVGAGI. The V and J ends lost 5 bases and 4 bases respectively, with 14 bases between them. The CDR3 loop spans 14 amino acids.

The CDR3 region is CASSDRAVQPQHF. The CDR3 DNA reads TGTGCCAGCAGTGACAGGGCGGTACAGCCCCAGCATTTT. The V gene is TRBV6-1, the J gene TRBJ1-5; a weak D match, TRBD1 (5 bases). The CDR3 totals 13 residues. V dropped 3 bases and J dropped 7 bases, with 10 bases sitting between them. CDR1 is MNHNS, CDR2 SASEGT, per germline.

The CDR3: CASSARLGRDTQYF. The CDR3 region has the DNA TGTGCCAGCAGTGCCCGGCTAGGAAGAGATACGCAGTATTTT. The chain links TRBV25-1 to TRBJ2-3; D gene unclear. Trimming cost V 4 bases and J 5 bases, with 13 bases left between them. The CDR3 consists of 14 residues. Looked up from germline, CDR1 is MGHDK and CDR2 is SYGVNS.

The CDR3 region is CAWSVFYPRGNEQFF. CDR3 coding DNA: TGTGCCTGGAGTGTCTTCTATCCCCGGGGCAATGAGCAGTTCTTC. The genes are TRBV30 and TRBJ2-1, with D possibly TRBD2 on 5 matching bases. This CDR3 is built from 15 residues. CDR1 GTSNPN and CDR2 SVGIG come from the germline V gene (reference sequence). The germline V and J ends were trimmed by 0 bases and 6 bases, with 15 bases remaining between them.

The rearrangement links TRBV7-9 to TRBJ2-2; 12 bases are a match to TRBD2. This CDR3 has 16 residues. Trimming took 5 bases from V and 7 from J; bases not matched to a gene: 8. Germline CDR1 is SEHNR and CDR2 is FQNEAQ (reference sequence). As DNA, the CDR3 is TGTGCCAGCAGCAGCCTAGCGGGAGGGCGAAACGGGGAGCTGTTTTTT. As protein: CASSSLAGGRNGELFF.

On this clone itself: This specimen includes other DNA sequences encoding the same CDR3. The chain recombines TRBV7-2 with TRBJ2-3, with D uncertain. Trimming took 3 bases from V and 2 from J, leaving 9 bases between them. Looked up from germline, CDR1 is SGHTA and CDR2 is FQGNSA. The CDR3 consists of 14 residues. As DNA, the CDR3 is TGTGCCAGCAGCTTGGGCAGAAACACAGATACGCAGTATTTT. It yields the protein CASSLGRNTDTQYF.

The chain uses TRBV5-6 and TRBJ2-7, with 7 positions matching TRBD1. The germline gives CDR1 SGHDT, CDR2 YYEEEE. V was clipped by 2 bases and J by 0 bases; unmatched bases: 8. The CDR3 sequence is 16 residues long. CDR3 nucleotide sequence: TGTGCCAGCAGCTTCTCACCGGACAGGATCTCCTACGAGCAGTACTTC. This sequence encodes CASSFSPDRISYEQYF.

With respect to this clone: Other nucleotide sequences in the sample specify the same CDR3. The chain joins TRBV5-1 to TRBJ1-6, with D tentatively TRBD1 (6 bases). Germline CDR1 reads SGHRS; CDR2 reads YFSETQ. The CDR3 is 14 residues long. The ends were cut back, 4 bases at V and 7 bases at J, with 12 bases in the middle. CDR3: CASSLGGGNSPLHF. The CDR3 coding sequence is TGCGCCAGCAGCCTGGGGGGGGGCAATTCACCCCTCCACTTT.

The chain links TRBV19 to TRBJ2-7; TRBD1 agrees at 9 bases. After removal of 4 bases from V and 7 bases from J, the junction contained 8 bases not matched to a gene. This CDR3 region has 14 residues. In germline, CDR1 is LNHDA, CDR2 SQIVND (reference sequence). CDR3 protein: CASSRTGDSGEQYF. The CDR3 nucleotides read TGTGCCAGTAGTAGGACAGGGGACAGCGGGGAGCAGTACTTC.

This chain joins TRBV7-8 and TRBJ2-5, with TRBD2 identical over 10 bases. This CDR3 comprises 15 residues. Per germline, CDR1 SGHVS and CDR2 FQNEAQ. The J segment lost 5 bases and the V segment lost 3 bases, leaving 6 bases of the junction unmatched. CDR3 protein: CASSFLAGAMETQYF. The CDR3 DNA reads TGTGCCAGCAGCTTCCTAGCGGGAGCGATGGAGACCCAGTACTTC.

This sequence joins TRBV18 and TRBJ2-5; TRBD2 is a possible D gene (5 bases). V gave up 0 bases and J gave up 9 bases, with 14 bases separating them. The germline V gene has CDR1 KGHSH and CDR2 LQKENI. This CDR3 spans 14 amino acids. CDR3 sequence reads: CASSPPDAGGAQYF. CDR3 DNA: TGTGCCAGCTCACCACCGGACGCAGGAGGAGCCCAGTACTTC.

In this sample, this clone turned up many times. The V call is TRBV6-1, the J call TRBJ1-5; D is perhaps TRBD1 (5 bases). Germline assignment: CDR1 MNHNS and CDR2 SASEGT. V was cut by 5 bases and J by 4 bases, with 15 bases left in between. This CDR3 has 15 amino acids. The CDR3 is CASSSGTGRNQPQHF. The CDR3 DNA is TGTGCCAGCAGTTCCGGGACGGGGAGGAATCAGCCCCAGCATTTT.

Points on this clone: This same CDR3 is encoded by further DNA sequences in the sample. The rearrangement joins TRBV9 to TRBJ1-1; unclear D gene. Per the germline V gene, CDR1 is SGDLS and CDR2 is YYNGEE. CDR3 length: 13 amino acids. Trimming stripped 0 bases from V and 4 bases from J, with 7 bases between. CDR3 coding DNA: TGTGCCAGCAGCGTAGCGGGATTCACTGAAGCTTTCTTT. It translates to CASSVAGFTEAFF. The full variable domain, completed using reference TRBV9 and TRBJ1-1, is DSGVTQTPKHLITATGQRVTLRCSPRSGDLSVYWYQQSLDQGLQFLIQYYNGEERAKGNILERFSAQQFPDLHSELNLSSLELGDSALYFCASSVAGFTEAFFGQGTRLTVV.

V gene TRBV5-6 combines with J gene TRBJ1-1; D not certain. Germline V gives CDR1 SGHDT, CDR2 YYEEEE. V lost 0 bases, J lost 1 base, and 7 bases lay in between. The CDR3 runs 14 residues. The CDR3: CASSLGVKNTEAFF. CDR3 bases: TGTGCCAGCAGCTTGGGGGTGAAGAACACTGAAGCTTTCTTT.